What follows are 6 T cell receptor beta chains derived from one specimen sequenced in a study of blood T cell repertoires in COVID-19. TCRdb keeps only in-frame clones here, not all; method: immunoSEQ multiplex PCR. This table holds fewer than 200,000 clones, 75% to 85% found once. The source material was peripheral blood. The origin of the receptors is a woman older than 75 with COVID-19, enrolled during active disease.

The chain joins TRBV4-1 to TRBJ1-2; 7 bases are a match to TRBD1. The V and J ends lost 3 bases and 4 bases, in that order; junction bases with no gene match: 8. The CDR3 loop spans 15 amino acids. Germline V gives CDR1 MGHRA, CDR2 YSYEKL. CDR3 sequence: CASSQDPGGIYGYTF. The CDR3 nucleotides read TGCGCCAGCAGCCAGGACCCAGGGGGAATCTATGGCTACACCTTC.

Regarding this clone: The junction shows a germline mismatch at one end, possibly a read error. This chain uses TRBV10-3 with TRBJ2-7, with D perhaps matching TRBD1 (6 bases). The CDR3 is 14 residues long. Germline V lookup: CDR1 ENHRY, CDR2 SYGVKD. The CDR3 sequence is CAISKDRTSNEQYF. In DNA form, the CDR3 reads TGTGCCATCAGTAAAGACAGGACCTCCAACGAGCAGTACTTC.

This clone occurred a few times. J is TRBJ1-2 and V is TRBV28; 7 bases are shared with TRBD1. The CDR3 extends over 15 amino acids. V was clipped by 5 bases and J by 7 bases; unmatched bases: 13. The germline V gene has CDR1 MDHEN and CDR2 SYDVKM. Here the CDR3 reads CASSEAGTAYVGYTF. The DNA of the CDR3 is TGTGCCAGCAGTGAAGCCGGGACAGCCTATGTTGGCTACACCTTC.

The chain joins TRBV19 to TRBJ2-1; no clear D. The CDR3 is 11 amino acids. Germline loops: CDR1 LNHDA, CDR2 SQIVND (reference sequence). V lost 3 bases and J lost 9, with 6 bases in between. In nucleotides, the CDR3 is TGTGCCAGTAGTATTAGTGCTGAGCAGTTCTTC. As protein: CASSISAEQFF.

This chain joins TRBV4-2 and TRBJ2-3, with D possibly matching TRBD2 (5 bases). The CDR3 sequence is 17 residues long. Germline values: CDR1 LGHNA, CDR2 YNFKEQ. With 0 bases removed from V and 2 bases from J, the gap between germline ends came to 15 bases. CDR3 DNA sequence: TGTGCCAGCAGCCAAGACCTCGGCGGGTTGTACACAGATACGCAGTATTTT. Translation: CASSQDLGGLYTDTQYF.

This sequence joins TRBV19 and TRBJ1-3, with TRBD1 as a possible D gene (6 bases). Per germline, CDR1 LNHDA and CDR2 SQIVND (reference sequence). Trimming shortened V by 2 bases and J by 2 bases, and 13 bases separated the two germline ends. This CDR3 has 16 amino acids. The CDR3 reads CASSILQGGAGNTIYF. The DNA of the CDR3 is TGTGCCAGTAGTATACTACAGGGAGGGGCTGGAAACACCATATATTTT.